What follows are 13 T cell receptor beta chains derived from one specimen sequenced in a study of CD8+ T cells in alopecia areata. The treatment is: oral pan-JAK inhibitor, 5-10 mg twice daily. Extracted RNA was reverse transcribed, and the resulting cDNA served as sequencing template. Sequencing was performed with immunoSEQ multiplex PCR; in TCRdb, only in-frame clones are kept and a portion is missing. The sample records about 110,000 clones, roughly three fifths being singletons. This sample comprised CD8+ T cells sorted from blood, obtained at week 24, from a patient treated with tofacitinib. These receptors originate from a human donor with alopecia areata.

The chain couples TRBV13 to TRBJ2-5; TRBD1 matches at 8 bases. The CDR3 covers 14 residues. V dropped 4 bases and J dropped 3; count of bases not matched to a gene: 4. The germline V gene has CDR1 PRHDT and CDR2 FYEKMQ (reference sequence). The CDR3 DNA reads as TGTGCCAGCAGCTCTGGACAGGGAGAAGAGACCCAGTACTTC. Encoded protein: CASSSGQGEETQYF.

The CDR3 coding sequence is TGTGCCAGCAGCTCAGAAGCAGGACAGGTTGGTCAGCCCCAGCATTTT. It specifies CASSSEAGQVGQPQHF. This chain links TRBV7-6 with TRBJ1-5, with 7 bases fitting TRBD1. This CDR3 spans 16 amino acids. The junction had 12 bases not matched to a gene; V was cut back by 4 bases and J by 6 bases. Germline-derived CDR1 and CDR2 are SGHVS and FNYEAQ.

The rearrangement joins TRBV11-2 to TRBJ1-4, with D possibly matching TRBD1 (6 bases). The germline CDR1 and CDR2 sequences are SGHAT and FQNNGV. V gave up 5 bases and J gave up 4 bases, with 17 bases separating them. The CDR3 is 16 residues long. CDR3 loop: CASSPSGVYGNEKLFF. In DNA form, the CDR3 reads TGTGCCAGCAGCCCGTCAGGGGTTTACGGTAATGAAAAACTGTTTTTT.

This rearrangement joins TRBV4-1 to TRBJ2-1; 9 bases fit TRBD1. V lost 4 bases to trimming and J lost 3 bases; unmatched junction nucleotides: 4. Germline CDR1 MGHRA, CDR2 YSYEKL. The CDR3 sequence is 15 residues long. Written as DNA, the CDR3 is TGCGCCAGCAGCCCGGACAGGGGTTACTACAATGAGCAGTTCTTC. The encoded protein is CASSPDRGYYNEQFF.

The chain is built from TRBV13 and TRBJ2-3; TRBD1 is a possible D gene (6 bases). V lost 8 bases and J lost 2, with 20 bases in between. Germline CDR1 PRHDT, CDR2 FYEKMQ (reference sequence). This CDR3 has 16 amino acids. This CDR3 reads CASGGPPGQLTDTQYF. The CDR3 DNA reads TGTGCCAGCGGAGGTCCCCCGGGACAACTCACAGATACGCAGTATTTT. Variable domain in full (rest from reference TRBV13 and TRBJ2-3): AAGVIQSPRHLIKEKRETATLKCYPIPRHDTVYWYQQGPGQDPQFLISFYEKMQSDKGSIPDRFSAQQFSDYHSELNMSSLELGDSALYFCASGGPPGQLTDTQYFGPGTRLTVL.

The chain has TRBV10-3 and TRBJ1-2; 9 bases match TRBD1. There are 15 residues in the CDR3. V lost 4 bases to trimming and J lost 5 bases; unmatched junction nucleotides: 8. CDR1 is ENHRY, CDR2 SYGVKD, per germline. The CDR3 loop is CAISGSGTGWYGYTF. DNA for the CDR3: TGTGCCATCAGTGGCTCCGGGACAGGGTGGTATGGCTACACCTTC.

CDR3 region: CASSYLDGSETQYF. The CDR3 nucleotides read TGTGCCAGCAGTTATTTGGACGGGAGCGAGACCCAGTACTTC. The V call is TRBV6-6, the J call TRBJ2-5, with TRBD2 as a possible D gene (6 bases). The CDR3 covers 14 residues. V was shortened by 3 bases and J by 5 bases, with 13 bases between the two germline ends. Germline V gene data show CDR1 as MNHNY and CDR2 as SVGAGI (reference sequence).

This chain links TRBV2 with TRBJ2-6, with D possibly matching TRBD1 (7 bases). Germline V lookup: CDR1 SNHLY, CDR2 FYNNEI. This CDR3 has 17 residues. V dropped 3 bases and J dropped 2 bases, with 14 bases sitting between them. The CDR3 is CASSEWQGGAGANVLTF. The CDR3 DNA follows: TGTGCCAGCAGTGAGTGGCAGGGGGGAGCTGGGGCCAACGTCCTGACTTTC.

CDR3 sequence (DNA): TGTGCCAGCAGCGTTGGCGGTTCACCCCTCCACTTT. It yields the protein CASSVGGSPLHF. The chain recombines TRBV9 with TRBJ1-6, with unresolved D. The germline V gene encodes CDR1 SGDLS and CDR2 YYNGEE. CDR3 size: 12 residues. V was clipped by 2 bases and J by 9 bases, with 6 bases between them.

V is TRBV27 and J is TRBJ1-5; 7 bases are shared with TRBD1. Germline V gene data show CDR1 as MNHEY and CDR2 as SMNVEV (reference sequence). The CDR3 extends over 15 amino acids. The V and J ends lost 6 bases and 3 bases, in that order; junction bases with no gene match: 8. CDR3 amino acids: CASSPGQAYNQPQHF. In DNA, the CDR3 is TGTGCCAGCAGCCCTGGACAGGCTTACAATCAGCCCCAGCATTTT.

This clone was detected a few times. This chain joins TRBV7-9 and TRBJ2-2; D is unresolved. V was clipped by 11 bases and J by 6 bases, with 22 bases between them. The CDR3 consists of 15 residues. From germline, CDR1 is SEHNR and CDR2 FQNEAQ (reference sequence). The CDR3 coding sequence is TGTGCCGGGTTTCCAGAGACGTCTCCCTCCGGGGAGCTGTTTTTT. As protein: CAGFPETSPSGELFF.

This chain uses TRBV2 with TRBJ2-5; D may match TRBD1 or TRBD2 (5 bases each). There are 12 residues in the CDR3. Germline lookup yields CDR1 SNHLY and CDR2 FYNNEI. Trimming took off 9 bases at V and 0 bases at J, with 8 bases between the two ends. Here the CDR3 reads CASLGDQETQYF. Here the CDR3 DNA reads TGTGCCAGTTTGGGGGACCAAGAGACCCAGTACTTC.

There are a few counts of this clone. The chain carries TRBV29-1 and TRBJ1-2; D call uncertain. The CDR3 runs 14 residues. V was clipped by 1 base and J by 0 bases, with 9 bases between them. In germline, CDR1 is SQVTM, CDR2 ANQGSEA. The CDR3 nucleotides are TGCAGCGTTGAAGGGCAGCAAACTAACTATGGCTACACCTTC. Its protein product is CSVEGQQTNYGYTF.